This T cell receptor (beta chain) derives from a study of cytomegalovirus exposure and HLA in healthy donors. Study results and caveats: According to the study, around 180 TCR beta chains were cytomegalovirus-associated. TCR beta chains associated with HLA were, in a later analysis, more clonally expanded than equally common others.

In regard to this clone: Its specificity is not known.

The germline CDR1 and CDR2 sequences are SGDLS and YYNGEE. This CDR3 region has 14 residues. With 0 bases removed from V and 2 bases from J, the gap between germline ends came to 6 bases. It was with 60 Vbeta and 13 Jbeta primers that the PCR ran. Assay used: immunoSEQ multiplex PCR; TCRdb lists only in-frame clones, some missing. The sample has approximately 130,000 clones, approximately 78% seen once. J is TRBJ1-3 and V is TRBV9; D is unclear. This TCR was recovered from a human donor in good health. The specimen sequenced was PBMCs. The CDR3, as DNA: TGTGCCAGCAGCGTAGGGCAGACTGGAAACACCATATATTTT. It encodes CASSVGQTGNTIYF.